Described below is a single T cell receptor beta chain sequence and its context. The CDR3 spans 18 residues. Germline-derived CDR1 and CDR2 are MNHEY and SMNVEV (reference sequence). The trim removed 0 bases at V and 3 bases at J, leaving 7 bases unmatched. This entry comes from a study of cytomegalovirus exposure and HLA in healthy donors. PCR used 60 Vbeta primers and 13 Jbeta primers. Clones were sequenced by immunoSEQ multiplex PCR, and TCRdb holds only the in-frame ones, with some missing. The sample yields roughly 230,000 clones, approximately 78% seen once. The TCR was taken from a boy younger than 18 in good health and CMV-seronegative. Source material: PBMCs. V gene TRBV27 combines with J gene TRBJ2-7, with TRBD2 matching 14 bases. The CDR3 sequence is CASSLSRPGTSGSYEQYF. The CDR3 bases are TGTGCCAGCAGTTTATCCCGACCAGGGACTAGCGGGAGCTACGAGCAGTACTTC.